This TCR beta chain originates from a study of blood T cell repertoires in COVID-19. In the study overall: Donors in the United States, Italy and Spain gave samples during acute or convalescent COVID-19. The cDNA or gDNA used as material had been derived from T cells, B-cell-depleted T cells, or PBMCs.

Unmatched junction bases numbered 9, after V lost 9 bases and J lost 4 bases. The CDR3 covers 16 residues. CDR1 WNHNN and CDR2 SYGVQD come from the germline V gene (reference sequence). Original processing notes: Reference gene primers were amplified, and this amplification served to estimate nucleated cell counts. Assay used: immunoSEQ multiplex PCR; TCRdb lists only in-frame clones, some missing. V, J and clone size were drawn from that table, and D and trimming were deduced from the DNA. The data show approximately 290,000 clones, with around 88% seen just once and about 0.8% held by the top ten. The sequence came from a man aged 30 to 39 with acute or convalescent COVID-19. The chain recombines TRBV10-1 with TRBJ2-3, with 14 bases lining up with TRBD2. The sample taken for sequencing was peripheral blood. Written as DNA, the CDR3 is TGCGCCAGTAGACTAGCGGGGGGGATCAGGTCAGATACGCAGTATTTT. Its protein is CASRLAGGIRSDTQYF.